A single sample is the source of the 10 T cell receptor beta chains below, sequenced in a study of control samples from healthy donors and cancer patients. The method was immunoSEQ multiplex PCR; TCRdb's version includes in-frame clones alone and lacks a portion of them. Recorded for this sample: 150,000 to 200,000 clones. Specimen: blood. All receptors come from a woman aged 25 to 39 in good health.

The chain combines TRBV10-3 with TRBJ2-7, with 10 bases lining up with TRBD1. The germline V gene encodes CDR1 ENHRY and CDR2 SYGVKD. V gave up 5 bases and J gave up 1 base; unmatched junction bases: 11. The CDR3 loop spans 17 amino acids. In DNA form, the CDR3 reads TGTGCCATCAGTTTGCGTCCGCCGGGACAGGGGTCCTACGAGCAGTACTTC. This encodes CAISLRPPGQGSYEQYF.

In DNA, the CDR3 is TGTGCCAGCAGCTTGGGACAGGGTGGGAATTCACCCCTCCACTTT. Translating it yields CASSLGQGGNSPLHF. The chain has TRBV5-6 and TRBJ1-6; 7 nucleotides align to TRBD1. This CDR3 comprises 15 residues. Germline V gene lookup returns CDR1 SGHDT and CDR2 YYEEEE. V shed 0 bases and J 7 bases; nucleotides not matched to a gene: 4.

The CDR3 loop is CASSQVDLLSSYNSPLHF. The CDR3 DNA follows: TGCGCCAGCAGCCAAGTAGACCTGTTGAGCTCCTATAATTCACCCCTCCACTTT. The rearrangement links TRBV4-1 to TRBJ1-6; D not resolved. The CDR3 sequence is 18 residues long. The germline gives CDR1 MGHRA, CDR2 YSYEKL. The V and J ends lost 1 base and 0 bases respectively, with 13 bases between them.

The chain employs TRBV7-8 and TRBJ2-1; 7 positions match TRBD1. J was trimmed by 7 bases and V by 3 bases; bases with no gene match: 6. Germline V CDR1 and CDR2: SGHVS, FQNEAQ. The CDR3 runs to 14 residues. CDR3 amino acids: CASSFLQGYNEQFF. The CDR3 nucleotides are TGTGCCAGCAGCTTTTTACAGGGGTATAATGAGCAGTTCTTC. The whole variable domain, remainder taken from reference TRBV7-8 and TRBJ2-1, is GAGVSQSPRYKVAKRGQDVALRCDPISGHVSLFWYQQALGQGPEFLTYFQNEAQLDKSGLPSDRFFAERPEGSVSTLKIQRTQQEDSAVYLCASSFLQGYNEQFFGPGTRLTVL.

V is TRBV28 and J is TRBJ1-5; 7 nucleotides align to TRBD1. The CDR3 extends over 15 amino acids. V gave up 7 bases and J gave up 3 bases; unmatched junction bases: 9. Per germline, CDR1 MDHEN and CDR2 SYDVKM. CDR3 residues: CASITGTDYNQPQHF. The DNA for the CDR3 is TGTGCCAGCATCACGGGGACAGACTACAATCAGCCCCAGCATTTT.

The V and J genes are TRBV28 and TRBJ2-1; no clear D gene. This CDR3 is 13 amino acids long. Trimming removed 1 base at V and 4 bases at J, with 5 bases between. Germline assignment: CDR1 MDHEN and CDR2 SYDVKM. CDR3 bases: TGTGCCAGCAGTTTATTTAGATACAATGAGCAGTTCTTC. It encodes CASSLFRYNEQFF.

The J gene is TRBJ1-4, the V gene TRBV6-2 or TRBV6-3; no clear D gene. Trimming removed 0 bases from V and 5 bases from J, with 7 bases in between. Germline loops: CDR1 MNHEY, CDR2 SVGEGT. The CDR3 contains 14 residues. CDR3 coding DNA: TGTGCCAGCAGTTACTCCCCCGGAAATGAAAAACTGTTTTTT. It codes for CASSYSPGNEKLFF.

To note about this clone: Germline and junction disagree at one end, which may indicate a read error. This chain joins TRBV4-3 and TRBJ2-1; TRBD2 might be the D (7 bases). Germline CDR1 is LGHNA and CDR2 is YSLEER. The CDR3 length is 12 residues. The CDR3 DNA is TGCGCCAGCAGCCAAGGAAGCGGGGCAGGGGTCTTC. Its translation: CASSQGSGAGVF.

This chain uses TRBV7-3 with TRBJ2-1; D is possibly TRBD2 (6 bases). This CDR3 has 15 amino acids. V lost 3 bases and J lost 0, with 9 bases in between. From germline, CDR1 is SGHTA and CDR2 FQGTGA. The CDR3 DNA follows: TGTGCCAGCAGCTTGGACGGGAGCTCCTACAATGAGCAGTTCTTC. Translating gives CASSLDGSSYNEQFF.

The chain uses TRBV4-1 and TRBJ1-5; D unclear. The germline V gene encodes CDR1 MGHRA and CDR2 YSYEKL. With 4 bases removed from V and 0 bases from J, the gap between germline ends came to 7 bases. CDR3 length: 14 residues. The CDR3 sequence: CASSPPRSNQPQHF. CDR3 DNA sequence: TGCGCCAGCAGCCCCCCTCGTAGCAATCAGCCCCAGCATTTT.